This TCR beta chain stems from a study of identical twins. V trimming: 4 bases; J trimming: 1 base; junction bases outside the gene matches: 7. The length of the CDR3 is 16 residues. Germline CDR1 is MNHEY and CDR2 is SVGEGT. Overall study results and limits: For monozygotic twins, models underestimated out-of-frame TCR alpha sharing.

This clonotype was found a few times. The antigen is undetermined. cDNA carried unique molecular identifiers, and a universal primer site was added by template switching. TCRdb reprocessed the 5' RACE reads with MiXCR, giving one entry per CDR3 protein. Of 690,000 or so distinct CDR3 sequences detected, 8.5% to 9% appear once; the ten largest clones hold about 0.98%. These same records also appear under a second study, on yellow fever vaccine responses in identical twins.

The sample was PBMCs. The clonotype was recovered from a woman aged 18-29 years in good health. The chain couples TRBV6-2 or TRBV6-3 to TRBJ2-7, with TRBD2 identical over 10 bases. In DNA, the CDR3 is TGTGCCAGCAGTTTCTCGACTAGCGGGTATTCCTACGAGCAGTACTTC. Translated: CASSFSTSGYSYEQYF.